This note documents a single T cell receptor (beta chain) sequence. CDR3 length: 16 residues. J gave up 4 bases and V 3 bases, and 6 bases lay outside the gene matches. The V gene's germline CDR1 is KGHSH and CDR2 LQKENI. This table comes from immunoSEQ multiplex PCR, and its TCRdb copy is limited to in-frame clones, with some not included. The table has about 55,000 clones, about 85% seen once. This sample was taken from a study of blood T cell repertoires in COVID-19. Study-level background: There were acute and convalescent COVID-19 samples, and they came from the United States, Italy and Spain. T cells, B-cell-depleted T cells, or PBMCs provided the cDNA or gDNA that served as material.

The sequencing input was peripheral blood. The receptor was isolated from a human donor in a cohort sampled during active COVID-19. The chain has TRBV18 and TRBJ1-3; 10 bases map to TRBD1. This CDR3 is CASSPTRGQGGNTIYF. CDR3 DNA sequence: TGTGCCAGCTCACCGACCCGGGGACAGGGGGGAAACACCATATATTTT.